A selection of T cell receptor beta chains follows, all from one sample in a study of blood T cell repertoires in COVID-19. Profiled with immunoSEQ multiplex PCR; TCRdb holds only in-frame clones, not every one. The sample has 150,000 to 200,000 clones; around 85% are singletons. The sequencing input was peripheral blood. These receptors all stem from a woman aged 60 to 75 with acute or convalescent COVID-19. Both conserved end residues are part of each CDR3. D genes are given only for firm matches. Clone sizes are given selectively: once, few, many, or a class where the clone is expanded.

abundance: .
j_gene: TRBJ1-3
v_gene: TRBV12-3/TRBV12-4
d_gene: .
CDR3nt: TGTGCCAGCAGTTTTATCGCGGACACCATATATTTT
CDR3aa: CASSFIADTIYF

abundance: few
j_gene: TRBJ1-1
v_gene: TRBV7-3
d_gene: .
CDR3nt: TGTGCCAGCAGCTTGAACGGGGGCACTGAAGCTTTCTTT
CDR3aa: CASSLNGGTEAFF

abundance: .
j_gene: TRBJ1-2
v_gene: TRBV2
d_gene: TRBD1
CDR3nt: TGTGCCAGCAGCGTCACAGCCCCGGGACAGGGCTATTCAGATGCGGGCTACACCTTC
CDR3aa: CASSVTAPGQGYSDAGYTF

abundance: once
j_gene: TRBJ2-3
v_gene: TRBV24-1
d_gene: TRBD2
CDR3nt: TGTGCCACCGCGGGAGGAGGCACAGATACGCAGTATTTT
CDR3aa: CATAGGGTDTQYF

abundance: .
j_gene: TRBJ2-6
v_gene: TRBV27
d_gene: TRBD2
CDR3nt: TGTGCCAGCAGTTTTTCTAGCGGGTCTGGGGCCAACGTCCTGACTTTC
CDR3aa: CASSFSSGSGANVLTF

abundance: .
j_gene: TRBJ1-1
v_gene: TRBV10-1
d_gene: .
CDR3nt: TGCGCCAGCAGTTTCCAACAGAACACTGAAGCTTTCTTT
CDR3aa: CASSFQQNTEAFF

abundance: few
j_gene: TRBJ2-7
v_gene: TRBV6-5
d_gene: .
CDR3nt: TGTGCCACCGCAGCTTTCGGGGGCTACGAGCAGTACTTC
CDR3aa: CATAAFGGYEQYF

abundance: once
j_gene: TRBJ2-6
v_gene: TRBV28
d_gene: .
CDR3nt: TGTGCCACCGTCCCGGCGGTACCTATCTCTGGGGCCAACGTCCTGACTTTC
CDR3aa: CATVPAVPISGANVLTF

abundance: .
j_gene: TRBJ1-2
v_gene: TRBV19
d_gene: .
CDR3nt: TGTGCCAGTAGTATAGTTCAGGGAGGCGGCTACACCTTC
CDR3aa: CASSIVQGGGYTF

abundance: .
j_gene: TRBJ1-4
v_gene: TRBV6-5
d_gene: TRBD1
CDR3nt: TGTGCCAGCAGCCCGGACAGGGGAAGCCCCCTGTTTTTT
CDR3aa: CASSPDRGSPLFF

abundance: .
j_gene: TRBJ1-4
v_gene: TRBV6-1
d_gene: .
CDR3nt: TGTGCCAGCAGTGAGTTAGCGACTAATGAAAAACTGTTTTTT
CDR3aa: CASSELATNEKLFF

abundance: once
j_gene: TRBJ1-5
v_gene: TRBV30
d_gene: .
CDR3nt: TGTGCCTGGAGCACCGGTCTTGATCAGCCCCAGCATTTT
CDR3aa: CAWSTGLDQPQHF

abundance: .
j_gene: TRBJ1-1
v_gene: TRBV15
d_gene: TRBD1
CDR3nt: TGTGCCACCAGCAGCAGGGGGCGCGAAACTGAAGCTTTCTTT
CDR3aa: CATSSRGRETEAFF

abundance: .
j_gene: TRBJ2-1
v_gene: TRBV25-1
d_gene: .
CDR3nt: TGTGCCAGCAGTAAAGGGAGCGGGCGAAACAATGAGCAGTTCTTC
CDR3aa: CASSKGSGRNNEQFF

abundance: .
j_gene: TRBJ2-5
v_gene: TRBV5-1
d_gene: .
CDR3nt: TGCGCCAGCAGCTTCTCAGGGGCTCAAGAGACCCAGTACTTC
CDR3aa: CASSFSGAQETQYF

abundance: .
j_gene: TRBJ2-2
v_gene: TRBV19
d_gene: TRBD2
CDR3nt: TGTGCCAGTAGTGTACTAGCGGGAGAAGGTAACGGGGAGCTGTTTTTT
CDR3aa: CASSVLAGEGNGELFF

abundance: few
j_gene: TRBJ1-1
v_gene: TRBV18
d_gene: .
CDR3nt: TGTGCCAGCTCACCCCCCATTCTGGGGAGGACTGAAGCTTTCTTT
CDR3aa: CASSPPILGRTEAFF

abundance: few
j_gene: TRBJ2-1
v_gene: TRBV29-1
d_gene: .
CDR3nt: TGCAGCGTTGATAGGCTAGCTTTCTACAATGAGCAGTTCTTC
CDR3aa: CSVDRLAFYNEQFF

abundance: once
j_gene: TRBJ1-5
v_gene: TRBV20-1
d_gene: .
CDR3nt: TGCAGTGCTAGTGGGGGCGTTAGCAATCAGCCCCAGCATTTT
CDR3aa: CSASGGVSNQPQHF

abundance: .
j_gene: TRBJ1-1
v_gene: TRBV19
d_gene: .
CDR3nt: TGTGCCAGTAGTAATCATCCAGGGGCGCCGTACACTGAAGCTTTCTTT
CDR3aa: CASSNHPGAPYTEAFF

abundance: few
j_gene: TRBJ2-1
v_gene: TRBV5-1
d_gene: .
CDR3nt: TGCGCCAGCAGCCCCAGGGTGGGCTCCTACAATGAGCAGTTCTTC
CDR3aa: CASSPRVGSYNEQFF

abundance: .
j_gene: TRBJ1-1
v_gene: TRBV6-5
d_gene: .
CDR3nt: TGTGCCAGCTCTTCTTTAGGGGTGGGCACTGAAGCTTTCTTT
CDR3aa: CASSSLGVGTEAFF

abundance: .
j_gene: TRBJ1-3
v_gene: TRBV11-2
d_gene: .
CDR3nt: TGTGCCAGCAGTCCCAGGACATCTGGGACCATATATTTT
CDR3aa: CASSPRTSGTIYF

abundance: .
j_gene: TRBJ1-1
v_gene: TRBV6-5
d_gene: .
CDR3nt: TGTGCCAGCAGACGCCAGATTAACACTGAAGCTTTCTTT
CDR3aa: CASRRQINTEAFF

abundance: .
j_gene: TRBJ2-7
v_gene: TRBV2
d_gene: TRBD2
CDR3nt: TGTGCCAGCAGTGAATCTAGCGGGAAGGGGGAGCAGTACTTC
CDR3aa: CASSESSGKGEQYF

abundance: .
j_gene: TRBJ2-2
v_gene: TRBV4-1
d_gene: TRBD2
CDR3nt: TGCGCCAGCAGTTACAGGGCCTCGGAGACTAGCGGCGACACCGGGGAGCTGTTTTTT
CDR3aa: CASSYRASETSGDTGELFF